A single sample is the source of the 8 T cell receptor beta chains below, sequenced in a study of cytomegalovirus exposure and HLA in healthy donors. Both 60 Vbeta primers and 13 Jbeta primers went into the PCR. Sequenced by immunoSEQ multiplex PCR; TCRdb stores in-frame clones only, minus some. The sample lists over 100,000 clones, roughly 80% seen once, with about 1.6% in the top ten. Sample: PBMCs. The receptors shown here come from a man aged 40-49 years in good health and CMV-seronegative.

The chain has TRBV5-4 and TRBJ2-5; D gene uncertain. V lost 0 bases, J lost 1 base, and 7 bases lay in between. Germline V gene lookup returns CDR1 SGHNT and CDR2 YYREEE (reference sequence). The CDR3 spans 14 residues. The CDR3: CASSLVTTQETQYF. The CDR3 DNA is TGTGCCAGCAGCTTGGTTACTACCCAAGAGACCCAGTACTTC.

The chain is built from TRBV4-2 and TRBJ2-2, with TRBD2 as a possible D gene (5 bases). CDR1 is LGHNA, CDR2 YNFKEQ, per germline. The V end was cut by 4 bases, the J end by 3 bases, with 9 bases between. The CDR3 spans 14 residues. This CDR3 reads CASSPPGDTGELFF. As DNA, the CDR3 is TGTGCCAGCAGCCCCCCCGGGGACACCGGGGAGCTGTTTTTT.

The chain has TRBV29-1 and TRBJ2-1; 14 bases are a match to TRBD2. Unmatched junction bases numbered 10, after V lost 5 bases and J lost 7 bases. This CDR3 region has 16 residues. The germline CDR1 and CDR2 sequences are SQVTM and ANQGSEA. CDR3 bases: TGCAGCGTTCACCTCGGGACTAGCGGGAGTACTAATGAGCAGTTCTTC. Translating gives CSVHLGTSGSTNEQFF.

V gene TRBV25-1 combines with J gene TRBJ1-2, with TRBD1 matching 8 bases. Trimming at V came to 10 bases and at J to 6 bases, leaving 4 bases not matched to a gene. The CDR3 is made up of 11 amino acids. Germline lookup yields CDR1 MGHDK and CDR2 SYGVNS. This chain's CDR3 is CATGTGNGYTF. The CDR3 bases are TGTGCCACTGGGACAGGAAATGGCTACACCTTC.

This rearrangement joins TRBV18 to TRBJ1-1, with D perhaps TRBD1 (6 bases). The CDR3 is 13 amino acids. Germline V CDR1 and CDR2: KGHSH, LQKENI. V lost 5 bases to trimming and J lost 3 bases, with 10 bases between them. CDR3 region: CASSRGGDTEAFF. CDR3 nucleotide sequence: TGTGCCAGCTCAAGAGGGGGGGACACTGAAGCTTTCTTT. Variable domain in full (rest from reference TRBV18 and TRBJ1-1): NAGVMQNPRHLVRRRGQEARLRCSPMKGHSHVYWYRQLPEEGLKFMVYLQKENIIDESGMPKERFSAEFPKEGPSILRIQQVVRGDSAAYFCASSRGGDTEAFFGQGTRLTVV.

This chain joins TRBV7-3 and TRBJ2-7; D ambiguous. This CDR3 comprises 13 residues. Looked up from germline, CDR1 is SGHTA and CDR2 is FQGTGA. V shed 1 base and J shed 5 bases, with 9 bases lying between them. The CDR3 DNA sequence: TGTGCCAGCAGCTTAATTTCGGTCGACGAGCAGTACTTC. Amino acid sequence: CASSLISVDEQYF.

V and J are TRBV28 and TRBJ1-5; D not resolved. V lost 6 bases and J lost 0, with 12 bases in between. Looked up from germline, CDR1 is MDHEN and CDR2 is SYDVKM. CDR3 length: 15 residues. This CDR3 reads CASSSAGYSNQPQHF. CDR3 nucleotides: TGTGCCAGCAGCTCAGCGGGTTATAGCAATCAGCCCCAGCATTTT.

This chain connects TRBV25-1 to TRBJ1-2; 9 bases fit TRBD1. This CDR3 comprises 14 residues. V shed 6 bases, J shed 2 bases, and the junction held 4 bases outside the gene matches. Germline V gene data show CDR1 as MGHDK and CDR2 as SYGVNS. The CDR3 DNA sequence: TGTGCCAGCAGAGCGGGACAGGGCAACTATGGCTACACCTTC. Translated, it gives CASRAGQGNYGYTF.